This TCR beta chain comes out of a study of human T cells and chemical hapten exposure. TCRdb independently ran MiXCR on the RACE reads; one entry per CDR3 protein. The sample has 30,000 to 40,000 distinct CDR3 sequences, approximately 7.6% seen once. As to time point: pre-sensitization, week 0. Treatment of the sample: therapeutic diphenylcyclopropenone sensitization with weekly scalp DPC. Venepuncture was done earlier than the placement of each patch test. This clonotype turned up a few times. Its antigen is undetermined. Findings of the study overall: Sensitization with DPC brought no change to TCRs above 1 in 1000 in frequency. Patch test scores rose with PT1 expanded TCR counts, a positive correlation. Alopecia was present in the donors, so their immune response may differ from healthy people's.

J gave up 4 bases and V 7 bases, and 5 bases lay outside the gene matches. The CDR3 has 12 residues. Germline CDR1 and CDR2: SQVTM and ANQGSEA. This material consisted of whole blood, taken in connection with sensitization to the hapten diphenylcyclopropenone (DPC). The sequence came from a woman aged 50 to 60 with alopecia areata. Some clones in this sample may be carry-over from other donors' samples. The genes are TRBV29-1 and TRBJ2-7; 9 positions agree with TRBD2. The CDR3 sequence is CSAGTSQYEQYF. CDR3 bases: TGCAGCGCCGGGACTAGCCAATACGAGCAGTACTTC.